These T cell receptor beta chains were read from a single sample in a study of cytomegalovirus exposure and HLA in healthy donors. Clones were sequenced by immunoSEQ multiplex PCR, and TCRdb holds only the in-frame ones, with some missing. The sample lists approximately 300,000 clones; about nine tenths were seen once. The sequenced material came from PBMCs. These receptors were obtained from a woman between 18 and 30 years old in good health and CMV-seronegative. Each CDR3 is given with its conserved first and last residue. The order of the fields is V gene, J gene, clone size, D gene, CDR3 DNA, CDR3 protein. D genes are given only for firm matches. Expanded clones are given a class, and other clones once, few, many or no size at all.

>TRBV5-1|TRBJ2-1|.|.
TGCGCCAGCAGCTTGGCTAGCGCCTTCTACAATGAGCAGTTCTTC
CASSLASAFYNEQFF
>TRBV9|TRBJ1-1|.|TRBD1
TGTGCCAGCAGCTCAGGGGGCGCGAGATTGAACACTGAAGCTTTCTTT
CASSSGGARLNTEAFF
>TRBV25-1|TRBJ1-2|once|.
TGTGCCAGCAGTGAAGATGACAGAAACTATGGCTACACCTTC
CASSEDDRNYGYTF
>TRBV18|TRBJ2-1|.|TRBD2
TGTGCCAGCTCACCGGGAGCGGGAGTGTACAATGAGCAGTTCTTC
CASSPGAGVYNEQFF
>TRBV5-4|TRBJ2-1|.|TRBD2
TGTGCCAGCAGCTCGAGGACTAGCGGGAATAACTACAATGAGCAGTTCTTC
CASSSRTSGNNYNEQFF
>TRBV5-4|TRBJ2-3|.|TRBD2
TGTGCCAGCAGCTTGGTAGCGGGAAGCACAGATACGCAGTATTTT
CASSLVAGSTDTQYF
>TRBV9|TRBJ1-1|.|TRBD1
TGTGCCAGCAGCGCAGACGTGGGACAGGTGAACACTGAAGCTTTCTTT
CASSADVGQVNTEAFF
>TRBV18|TRBJ1-3|few|.
TGTGCCAGCTCACCTGGGACAACTGGAAACACCATATATTTT
CASSPGTTGNTIYF
>TRBV18|TRBJ1-2|.|TRBD1
TGTGCCAGCTCGCCCTCAGGGGGCGGCACCTATGGCTACACCTTC
CASSPSGGGTYGYTF
>TRBV7-9|TRBJ1-2|.|.
TGTGCCAGCAGCTCAACGGACAGCCCTAACTATGGCTACACCTTC
CASSSTDSPNYGYTF
>TRBV30|TRBJ1-1|.|.
TGTGCCTGGAGTACGCTAGGAACTGAAGCTTTCTTT
CAWSTLGTEAFF
>TRBV29-1|TRBJ1-2|.|TRBD1
TGCAGCGTCGGGGACAGGGGGAATCAGGGCTACACCTTC
CSVGDRGNQGYTF
>TRBV11-3|TRBJ1-1|few|.
TGTGCCAGCAGCACGACAGGGAACACTGAAGCTTTCTTT
CASSTTGNTEAFF
>TRBV27|TRBJ2-3|.|.
TGTGCCAGCAGTTCCCACACAGATACGCAGTATTTT
CASSSHTDTQYF
>TRBV9|TRBJ2-7|.|TRBD1
TGTGCCAGCAGCAGACTGGGACAGGGCTACGAGCAGTACTTC
CASSRLGQGYEQYF
>TRBV7-2|TRBJ2-2|.|.
TGTGCCAGCAGCTCAAAGGGGACACTCGCCGGGGAGCTGTTTTTT
CASSSKGTLAGELFF
>TRBV27|TRBJ2-7|once|.
TGTGCCAGCAGCCCGACAGCCCCCTACGAGCAGTACTTC
CASSPTAPYEQYF
>TRBV5-4|TRBJ2-7|.|TRBD1
TGTGCCAGCAGTTCCGGGACAGGGTCCTACGAGCAGTACTTC
CASSSGTGSYEQYF
>TRBV2|TRBJ1-1|.|.
TGTGCCAGCAGTGGGGTGGGCAGAGAAGCTTTCTTT
CASSGVGREAFF
>TRBV6-1|TRBJ2-7|.|TRBD2
TGTGCCAGCAGTGGTGGTCGGCTAGCGGGAGACGAGCAGTACTTC
CASSGGRLAGDEQYF
>TRBV29-1|TRBJ2-1|.|.
TGCAGCGGTGGACGGGGCAATGAGCAGTTCTTC
CSGGRGNEQFF
>TRBV6-6|TRBJ2-7|once|.
TGTGCCAGCGTAGGAGGGGCGTCCTACGAGCAGTACTTC
CASVGGASYEQYF